Listed below are T cell receptor beta chains from one sample, sequenced in a study of cytomegalovirus exposure and HLA in healthy donors. Repertoires were generated with immunoSEQ multiplex PCR, while TCRdb's copy carries only in-frame clones and drops some. The table records around 67,000 clones, roughly 80% of them present only once. Material: PBMCs. These receptors were obtained from a young woman in good health and CMV-seropositive. Both conserved end residues are part of each CDR3. The D gene is left open where the match is weak. Clone size is shown for a subset of rows, as once, few, many or a class of expanded clone.

CDR3aa,CDR3nt,d_gene,v_gene,abundance,j_gene
CASSSQILYGYTF,TGTGCCAGCAGTTCACAGATCCTCTATGGCTACACCTTC,NA,TRBV28,many,TRBJ1-2
CASSQDQGENTEAFF,TGCGCCAGCAGCCAAGATCAAGGGGAAAACACTGAAGCTTTCTTT,NA,TRBV4-1,NA,TRBJ1-1
CASSSGLAVYNEQFF,TGCGCCAGCAGCTCGGGACTAGCGGTCTACAATGAGCAGTTCTTC,TRBD2,TRBV5-1,NA,TRBJ2-1
CASSLSSGASAFF,TGTGCCAGCAGTTTATCGAGCGGGGCCTCGGCTTTCTTT,NA,TRBV27,few,TRBJ1-1
CASSLVQGTYNEQFF,TGCGCCAGCAGCTTGGTACAGGGCACCTACAATGAGCAGTTCTTC,NA,TRBV5-1,few,TRBJ2-1
CASSSSNEQFF,TGTGCCAGCAGTTCTAGTAATGAGCAGTTCTTC,NA,TRBV6-6,NA,TRBJ2-1
CSVVAPGNLANTGELFF,TGCAGCGTTGTGGCTCCGGGAAACCTAGCGAACACCGGGGAGCTGTTTTTT,NA,TRBV29-1,once,TRBJ2-2
CASSVQTSGYNEQFF,TGTGCCAGCAGCGTCCAGACTAGCGGCTACAATGAGCAGTTCTTC,TRBD2,TRBV9,NA,TRBJ2-1
CASSLGQPSIYEQYF,TGTGCCAGCAGCCTGGGACAGCCCTCGATATACGAGCAGTACTTC,TRBD1,TRBV5-8,NA,TRBJ2-7
CASRGSRGPYEQYF,TGTGCCAGCAGGGGGAGCAGGGGTCCCTACGAGCAGTACTTC,NA,TRBV25-1,NA,TRBJ2-7
CASSSDMGATNEKLFF,TGTGCCAGCAGCTCCGATATGGGAGCAACTAATGAAAAACTGTTTTTT,NA,TRBV7-6,NA,TRBJ1-4
CASSVGGTGGVKLFF,TGTGCCAGCAGCGTAGGAGGGACAGGGGGCGTAAAACTGTTTTTT,TRBD1,TRBV9,NA,TRBJ1-4
CASMGREGDSPLHF,TGTGCCAGCATGGGTAGGGAAGGGGATTCACCCCTCCACTTT,NA,TRBV2,many,TRBJ1-6
CASSRYPTGGGTEAFF,TGTGCCAGCAGCCGGTATCCTACAGGGGGTGGGACTGAAGCTTTCTTT,TRBD1,TRBV7-2,NA,TRBJ1-1
CAISEAHGGKGERTEAFF,TGTGCCATCAGTGAGGCCCATGGGGGAAAGGGGGAACGGACTGAAGCTTTCTTT,NA,TRBV10-3,NA,TRBJ1-1
CASTSDRESTDTQYF,TGTGCCAGCACCTCCGACAGGGAAAGCACAGATACGCAGTATTTT,TRBD1,TRBV25-1,NA,TRBJ2-3
CASSLGGRRNNEQFF,TGTGCCAGCAGTTTGGGGGGACGACGCAATAATGAGCAGTTCTTC,NA,TRBV28,NA,TRBJ2-1
CASSFQGGYEQYF,TGTGCCAGCAGTTTCCAGGGGGGCTACGAGCAGTACTTC,NA,TRBV7-3,once,TRBJ2-7
CASSPRTGMNEQFF,TGTGCCAGCAGCCCGCGGACTGGGATGAATGAGCAGTTCTTC,NA,TRBV27,few,TRBJ2-1
CASSLDGGGGTGELFF,TGTGCCAGCAGCTTAGACGGGGGAGGCGGCACCGGGGAGCTGTTTTTT,NA,TRBV7-9,NA,TRBJ2-2
CASSVAGSWNAGELFF,TGTGCCAGCAGCGTAGCCGGGAGTTGGAATGCCGGGGAGCTGTTTTTT,NA,TRBV9,NA,TRBJ2-2
CSAQSWGQAFF,TGCAGTGCCCAGAGTTGGGGGCAAGCTTTCTTT,NA,TRBV20-1,once,TRBJ1-1
CASSIEGRSNQPQHF,TGTGCCAGTAGTATAGAAGGGAGGAGCAATCAGCCCCAGCATTTT,NA,TRBV19,NA,TRBJ1-5
CATSRDRDINQPQHF,TGTGCCACCAGCAGAGATCGGGACATTAATCAGCCCCAGCATTTT,NA,TRBV15,NA,TRBJ1-5
CASSLLDNPAGAISYEQYF,TGTGCCAGCAGCTTATTAGATAATCCGGCGGGAGCGATCTCCTACGAGCAGTACTTC,TRBD2,TRBV7-2,few,TRBJ2-7
CASSSFRDRGSGELFF,TGTGCCAGTTCTTCGTTTCGAGACAGAGGTTCCGGGGAGCTGTTTTTT,NA,TRBV19,NA,TRBJ2-2
CASSAGLYEQYF,TGCGCCAGCAGTGCGGGTCTCTACGAGCAGTACTTC,NA,TRBV10-2,NA,TRBJ2-7
CASSSLSSSGRTTGELFF,TGTGCCAGCAGCTCGCTCTCATCTAGCGGGAGGACCACCGGGGAGCTGTTTTTT,TRBD2,TRBV5-6,NA,TRBJ2-2
CASRPGGTPLYEQYF,TGTGCCAGCAGACCCGGGGGGACACCTCTGTACGAGCAGTACTTC,NA,TRBV28,once,TRBJ2-7
CASSLVLNEQFF,TGCGCCAGCAGCTTGGTGTTAAATGAGCAGTTCTTC,NA,TRBV5-1,few,TRBJ2-1
CASSLLGGKNEQFF,TGTGCCAGCAGTTTGTTAGGAGGCAAGAATGAGCAGTTCTTC,NA,TRBV28,NA,TRBJ2-1
CATSRDMVKSGTMAGAQYF,TGTGCCACCAGCAGAGATATGGTTAAAAGCGGGACCATGGCAGGGGCCCAGTACTTC,NA,TRBV15,NA,TRBJ2-5
CASSLSASGGADETQYF,TGTGCCAGCAGCTTGTCCGCGTCAGGGGGCGCGGATGAGACCCAGTACTTC,TRBD1,TRBV7-6,NA,TRBJ2-5
CASSRTNTGELFF,TGTGCTAGCTCCAGGACGAACACCGGGGAGCTGTTTTTT,NA,TRBV7-7,few,TRBJ2-2
CASKPQGGNQPQHF,TGTGCCAGCAAGCCACAGGGGGGCAATCAGCCCCAGCATTTT,TRBD1,TRBV28,NA,TRBJ1-5
CASLLSGRADEQFF,TGTGCCAGCCTTCTTAGCGGGAGGGCCGATGAGCAGTTCTTC,TRBD2,TRBV28,NA,TRBJ2-1
CASSSGLAGYTRDEQYF,TGTGCCAGCAGCTCCGGACTAGCGGGCTATACTCGGGACGAGCAGTACTTC,TRBD2,TRBV5-4,NA,TRBJ2-7
CASSSTYNEQFF,TGTGCCAGCAGCTCTACCTACAATGAGCAGTTCTTC,NA,TRBV7-2,NA,TRBJ2-1
CASLGQGGPTDTQYF,TGTGCCAGCTTAGGACAGGGGGGGCCCACAGATACGCAGTATTTT,TRBD1,TRBV5-6,NA,TRBJ2-3
CASSSRQGANTGELFF,TGTGCCAGCAGCTCCCGACAGGGGGCGAACACCGGGGAGCTGTTTTTT,TRBD1,TRBV28,NA,TRBJ2-2
CASSWRETGQGLEQYF,TGCGCCAGCAGCTGGCGCGAGACGGGACAGGGGCTCGAGCAGTACTTC,TRBD1,TRBV4-1,NA,TRBJ2-7
CASSLGQGRTEAFF,TGTGCCAGCAGCTTGGGACAGGGGCGGACTGAAGCTTTCTTT,TRBD1,TRBV5-6,NA,TRBJ1-1
CSVEGLANSSYNEQFF,TGCAGCGTTGAGGGACTAGCGAACAGCTCCTACAATGAGCAGTTCTTC,TRBD2,TRBV29-1,NA,TRBJ2-1
CASSFWDNQETQYF,TGCGCCAGCAGCTTTTGGGACAACCAAGAGACCCAGTACTTC,NA,TRBV5-1,NA,TRBJ2-5
CASRTSFGGELFF,TGTGCCAGCAGGACTAGCTTCGGCGGGGAGCTGTTTTTT,TRBD2,TRBV2,NA,TRBJ2-2